Below, 30 T cell receptor beta chains from the same sample are listed, as sequenced in a study of T cell clonality in common variable immunodeficiency. Assay: immunoSEQ multiplex PCR; the TCRdb copy retains only in-frame clones and omits some. The specimen gives roughly 48,000 clones without singletons; the ten biggest hold 3.4%. Material for sequencing was peripheral blood mononuclear cells. Receptors originate from a person aged 18-70 years in good health.

This clone was picked up many times. The read falls 3 residues short of the CDR3 end, and the missing part is taken from the germline J gene. The V and J genes are TRBV20-1 and TRBJ2-5, with D tentatively TRBD1 (5 bases). The CDR3 length is 11 residues. Trimming removed 6 bases from V and 5 bases from J, with 10 bases in between. CDR1 is DFQATT and CDR2 is SNEGSKA in the germline V gene (reference sequence). The CDR3 spells CSATQVETQYF. Partial CDR3 DNA: TGCAGTGCCACACAGGTCGAGACC.

This clone appeared many times. Sequencing ends 3 residues short of the CDR3 end; the germline J gene provides the rest. V and J are TRBV10-3 and TRBJ2-5; D might be TRBD1 (6 bases). V was trimmed by 3 bases and J by 5 bases, leaving 13 bases between them. CDR3 length: 14 residues. Germline V gene sequence: CDR1 ENHRY, CDR2 SYGVKD. Partial CDR3 DNA: TGTGCCATCAGTGAATCAGGGGCGCAGGAGACC. The encoded protein is CAISESGAQET. The whole CDR3 sequence is CAISESGAQETQYF.

This clone appeared a few times. The observed sequence ends 3 residues before the CDR3 terminus, with the missing tail filled in from the germline J gene. The chain links TRBV20-1 to TRBJ1-1; possibly TRBD1 for D (6 bases). CDR1 DFQATT and CDR2 SNEGSKA come from the germline V gene (reference sequence). The CDR3 totals 11 residues. Trimming stripped 5 bases from V and 7 bases from J, with 11 bases between. The chain's CDR3 is CSAWDIFEAFF. The sequenced part of the CDR3 DNA is TGCAGTGCTTGGGACATATTTGAA.

This clone was recorded a few times. The sequence runs out 3 residues before the end of the CDR3; the remainder is reconstructed from the germline J gene. This rearrangement joins TRBV5-1 to TRBJ1-1, with D possibly matching TRBD1 (5 bases). Germline V lookup: CDR1 SGHRS, CDR2 YFSETQ. The CDR3 is made up of 16 amino acids. The DNA read from the CDR3 is TGCGCCAGCAGCTTAGGGGTAGCGGGTAGCACAGATACG. It yields the protein CASSLGVAGSTDT. The entire CDR3 is CASSLGVAGSTDTAFF.

Ten or more counts support this clone. The read ends 3 residues shy of where the CDR3 ends; the end is completed using the germline J gene. The V and J genes are TRBV5-4 and TRBJ1-6, with 8 bases matching TRBD1. This CDR3 spans 16 amino acids. CDR1 and CDR2 from the germline V gene are SGHNT and YYREEE (reference sequence). The V segment lost 4 bases and the J segment 5 bases; nucleotides outside the gene matches: 8. The sequenced part of the CDR3 DNA is TGTGCCAGCAGCGCTACCCAGGGGGCGGATAATTCACCC. This codes for CASSATQGADNSP. The full CDR3 reads CASSATQGADNSPLHF.

This clone was seen repeatedly, ten times or more. The CDR3 end is not reached by the read, which stops 3 residues before it; the germline J gene fills it in. This chain joins TRBV5-4 and TRBJ2-3, with D unclear. CDR3 length equals 12 residues. The germline V and J ends were trimmed by 4 bases and 2 bases, with 5 bases remaining between them. Per germline, CDR1 SGHNT and CDR2 YYREEE (reference sequence). Here the CDR3 reads CASSTFTDTQYF. CDR3 DNA (partial): TGTGCCAGCAGCACTTTCACAGATACG.

This clone was picked up a small number of times. The missing CDR3 end, 3 residues past where the read stops, is filled in from the germline J gene. This chain uses TRBV20-1 with TRBJ2-3; 8 positions agree with TRBD1. Germline CDR1 DFQATT, CDR2 SNEGSKA (reference sequence). The CDR3 spans 18 residues. The CDR3 loop reads CSAESGQGILLEGETQYF. The DNA read from the CDR3 is TGCAGTGCCGAGTCAGGACAGGGAATTTTATTGGAGGGAGAGACG.

This clone was counted ten times or more. Sequencing ends 3 residues short of the CDR3 end; the germline J gene provides the rest. The J gene is TRBJ2-3, the V gene TRBV2, with a weak D call TRBD2 (6 bases). Between the trimmed V and J ends, which lost 7 bases and 2 bases, there was a span of 10 bases. Germline V lookup: CDR1 SNHLY, CDR2 FYNNEI. The CDR3 has 13 residues. The CDR3 bases that were read are TGTGCCAGCACGGCGGGAACCACAGATACG. Amino acids: CASTAGTTDT. The CDR3, in full, reads CASTAGTTDTQYF.

This clone was counted many times. The read halts 3 residues ahead of the CDR3 end, with the missing end drawn from the germline J gene. The chain couples TRBV7-6 to TRBJ2-7; 12 bases agree with TRBD2. Germline V lookup: CDR1 SGHVS, CDR2 FNYEAQ. CDR3 length equals 15 residues. The V and J ends lost 5 bases and 2 bases, in that order; junction bases with no gene match: 4. The CDR3 loop reads CASSIGLAGTYEQYF. The sequenced CDR3 bases are TGTGCCAGCAGCATAGGACTAGCGGGAACCTACGAG.

The sample holds many counts of this clone. Read coverage stops 3 residues before the CDR3 terminus; the germline J gene supplies the remainder. Other DNA sequences in this sample translate to the same CDR3. The chain carries TRBV5-1 and TRBJ1-3, with TRBD1 matching over 7 bases. Germline V gene lookup returns CDR1 SGHRS and CDR2 YFSETQ. J lost 4 bases, V lost 0 bases, and 10 bases had no gene match. This CDR3 has 17 amino acids. Incomplete CDR3 DNA: TGCGCCAGCAGCTTGGGACAGGGTTTTCTCTCAGGAAACACC. This encodes CASSLGQGFLSGNT. The whole CDR3 protein reads CASSLGQGFLSGNTIYF.

This clone was counted ten times or more. The read is 3 residues too short to cover the CDR3 end, so that end is filled in from the germline J gene. This rearrangement joins TRBV7-2 to TRBJ1-4; D is undetermined. This CDR3 is 15 amino acids long. Germline CDR1 reads SGHTA; CDR2 reads FQGNSA. The V gene lost 5 bases and the J gene lost 8 bases, with 18 bases spanning the gap. CDR3 bases read: TGTGCCAGCAGCCGTCAAGCCTTTCGAGCGGAAAAA. It encodes CASSRQAFRAEK. From start to end, the CDR3 is CASSRQAFRAEKLFF.

To note about this clone: The read finishes 3 residues shy of the CDR3 end, and the germline J gene is used to complete it. The chain recombines TRBV2 with TRBJ2-1; 7 nucleotides line up with TRBD2. V was pared by 6 bases and J by 6 bases, with 14 bases of the junction left unmatched. The CDR3 length is 16 residues. Germline V gene lookup returns CDR1 SNHLY and CDR2 FYNNEI. CDR3 in amino acids: CASSRARTRGVNEQFF. The covered CDR3 bases are TGTGCCAGCAGCCGAGCCCGGACTAGAGGTGTCAATGAG.

This clone was observed a few times. The sequenced fragment ends 3 residues before the CDR3 boundary, so the rest is inferred from the germline J gene. The chain carries TRBV19 and TRBJ1-2; a possible D gene is TRBD1 (6 bases). The CDR3 sequence is 15 residues long. Germline CDR1 reads LNHDA; CDR2 reads SQIVND (reference sequence). The CDR3 reads CASSISGEGGNIYTF. CDR3 DNA, as far as it was read: TGTGCCAGTAGTATATCCGGGGAAGGGGGAAACATC.

At least ten counts were recorded for this clone. The read comes to an end 3 residues before the CDR3 does, leaving the germline J gene to fill in the end. The V call is TRBV5-1, the J call TRBJ2-4, with 10 bases lining up with TRBD2. V trimming: 3 bases; J trimming: 6 bases; junction bases outside the gene matches: 18. The CDR3 is made up of 19 amino acids. The V gene's germline CDR1 is SGHRS and CDR2 YFSETQ. CDR3 DNA, as far as it was read: TGCGCCAGCAGCTCCAATCCGGGACTAGCGTCAAAGGAGGGAAACATT. It specifies CASSSNPGLASKEGNI. The complete CDR3 reads CASSSNPGLASKEGNIQYF.

In its sample, this clone was seen many times. The read ends 3 residues before the CDR3 terminus; that terminus is restored from the germline J gene. J is TRBJ2-7 and V is TRBV30, with TRBD1 as a possible D gene (6 bases). With 7 bases removed from V and 3 bases from J, the gap between germline ends came to 13 bases. Germline lookup yields CDR1 GTSNPN and CDR2 SVGIG (reference sequence). The CDR3 is 12 residues long. The CDR3 DNA, read in part, is TGTGCCTACGACTTACAGGGCTACGAG. As protein: CAYDLQGYE. The CDR3 as a whole reads CAYDLQGYEQYF.

This clone was detected a few times. The observed sequence ends 3 residues before the CDR3 terminus, with the missing tail filled in from the germline J gene. The V call is TRBV2, the J call TRBJ2-7, with D maybe TRBD2 (5 bases). V lost 4 bases and J lost 2, with 9 bases in between. The CDR3 has 13 residues. Per germline, CDR1 SNHLY and CDR2 FYNNEI. CDR3 DNA (partial): TGTGCCAGCAGTGGAGCCGGGGCCTACGAG. Translation: CASSGAGAYE. The entire CDR3 sequence reads CASSGAGAYEQYF. Filled out from reference TRBV2 and TRBJ2-7, the complete variable domain reads EPEVTQTPSHQVTQMGQEVILRCVPISNHLYFYWYRQILGQKVEFLVSFYNNEISEKSEIFDDQFSVERPDGSNFTLKIRSTKLEDSAMYFCASSGAGAYEQYFGPGTRLTVT.

This clone was recorded at least ten times. From the germline J gene comes the end of the CDR3, since the read stops 3 residues before it. The rearrangement joins TRBV19 to TRBJ1-2, with 10 nucleotides matching TRBD1. From germline, CDR1 is LNHDA and CDR2 SQIVND (reference sequence). CDR3 length equals 12 residues. This CDR3 is CASSRGQGGYTF. The DNA read from the CDR3 is TGTGCCAGTAGTAGGGGACAGGGGGGC.

This clone was recorded many times. The CDR3 end lies 3 residues beyond the end of the read and is filled in from the germline J gene. The chain is built from TRBV6-1 and TRBJ2-3; 7 bases are shared with TRBD2. Trimming cost V 1 base and J 1 base; bases outside gene matches: 5. The CDR3 runs to 16 residues. Germline V CDR1 and CDR2: MNHNS, SASEGT. The sequenced part of the CDR3 DNA is TGTGCCAGCAGTGAAGGGGTGGGAGGGGGCACAGATACG. It codes for CASSEGVGGGTDT. The entire CDR3 protein reads CASSEGVGGGTDTQYF.

This clone occurred many times. The read terminates 3 residues before the CDR3 end, so the remaining end is supplied by the germline J gene. The V and J genes are TRBV5-4 and TRBJ2-3; a possible D gene is TRBD2 (5 bases). Trimming pared 3 bases from V and 4 bases from J, leaving 18 bases between. This CDR3 region has 16 residues. Per germline, CDR1 SGHNT and CDR2 YYREEE (reference sequence). Here the CDR3 reads CASSSTDFTGADTQYF. Incomplete CDR3 DNA: TGTGCCAGCAGCTCAACGGACTTCACCGGCGCAGATACG. Variable domain in full (rest from reference TRBV5-4 and TRBJ2-3): ETGVTQSPTHLIKTRGQQVTLRCSSQSGHNTVSWYQQALGQGPQFIFQYYREEENGRGNFPPRFSGLQFPNYSSELNVNALELDDSALYLCASSSTDFTGADTQYFGPGTRLTVL.

This clone was recorded at least ten times. The read terminates 3 residues before the CDR3 end, so the remaining end is supplied by the germline J gene. The chain combines TRBV5-1 with TRBJ2-1, with 11 bases lining up with TRBD2. The CDR3 contains 20 residues. CDR1 is SGHRS and CDR2 is YFSETQ in the germline V gene. J was trimmed by 2 bases and V by 4 bases; bases with no gene match: 17. CDR3: CASSLIPSSGRGSTYNEQFF. Incomplete CDR3 DNA: TGCGCCAGCAGCCTAATTCCGAGTAGCGGGAGGGGGTCTACCTACAATGAG.

This clone was seen at least ten times. From the germline J gene comes the end of the CDR3, since the read stops 3 residues before it. This sample also contains other DNA sequences that code for the same CDR3. The chain couples TRBV19 to TRBJ1-3, with 9 bases fitting TRBD1. CDR3 length equals 16 residues. Germline assignment: CDR1 LNHDA and CDR2 SQIVND (reference sequence). The trim removed 2 bases at V and 4 bases at J, leaving 6 bases unmatched. The covered CDR3 bases are TGTGCCAGTAGTATACCGGGACAGGGATCGGGAAACACC. Residues: CASSIPGQGSGNT. The CDR3 as a whole reads CASSIPGQGSGNTIYF.

This clone was found a few times. Read sequence stops 3 residues before the CDR3 end, and the germline J gene provides the missing end. This chain connects TRBV2 to TRBJ1-6, with D maybe TRBD1 (6 bases). The V gene's germline CDR1 is SNHLY and CDR2 FYNNEI. V lost 3 bases and J 5 bases, leaving 14 bases between the germline ends. This CDR3 has 16 amino acids. CDR3 amino acids: CASSDPGDFDNSPLHF. The sequenced CDR3 bases are TGTGCCAGCAGTGACCCAGGGGATTTCGATAATTCACCC. The full variable domain, with the rest looked up from reference TRBV2 and TRBJ1-6, is EPEVTQTPSHQVTQMGQEVILRCVPISNHLYFYWYRQILGQKVEFLVSFYNNEISEKSEIFDDQFSVERPDGSNFTLKIRSTKLEDSAMYFCASSDPGDFDNSPLHFGNGTRLTVT.

This clone has at least ten counts. The read comes to an end 3 residues before the CDR3 does, leaving the germline J gene to fill in the end. This chain joins TRBV9 and TRBJ2-3; the D gene could be TRBD1 or TRBD2 (5 bases each). V lost 4 bases and J 0 bases, leaving 12 bases between the germline ends. This CDR3 region has 15 residues. CDR1 SGDLS and CDR2 YYNGEE come from the germline V gene. CDR3 amino acids: CASSIRGDSTDTQYF. The CDR3 DNA, read in part, is TGTGCCAGCAGCATCCGAGGGGATAGCACAGATACG.

This clone occurred many times. The read falls 3 residues short of the CDR3 end, and the missing part is taken from the germline J gene. V is TRBV5-1 and J is TRBJ1-2, with D possibly matching TRBD1 (5 bases). The germline V and J ends were trimmed by 0 bases and 4 bases, with 10 bases remaining between them. The CDR3 spans 14 residues. The germline V gene encodes CDR1 SGHRS and CDR2 YFSETQ. CDR3 loop: CASSLVAGTYGYTF. The part of the CDR3 DNA that was read is TGCGCCAGCAGCTTGGTTGCGGGGACCTATGGC.

Notes on this clone: The sequence runs out 3 residues before the end of the CDR3; the remainder is reconstructed from the germline J gene. The J gene is TRBJ2-3, the V gene TRBV5-1, with a tentative D call TRBD2 (6 bases). Germline V gene lookup returns CDR1 SGHRS and CDR2 YFSETQ. This CDR3 spans 14 amino acids. Trimming cost V 7 bases and J 1 base, with 13 bases left between them. The CDR3 loop is CASLRGTGTDTQYF. CDR3 DNA (partial): TGCGCCAGCTTAAGAGGGACTGGCACAGATACG. Filled out from reference TRBV5-1 and TRBJ2-3, the complete variable domain reads KAGVTQTPRYLIKTRGQQVTLSCSPISGHRSVSWYQQTPGQGLQFLFEYFSETQRNKGNFPGRFSGRQFSNSRSEMNVSTLELGDSALYLCASLRGTGTDTQYFGPGTRLTVL.

This clone was recorded many times. The CDR3 is cut off 3 residues early in the read; its end comes from the germline J gene. V gene TRBV20-1 combines with J gene TRBJ2-7; tentatively, D is TRBD1 (6 bases). The V end was cut by 2 bases, the J end by 2 bases, with 13 bases between. The CDR3 is 14 amino acids. Germline V gene lookup returns CDR1 DFQATT and CDR2 SNEGSKA (reference sequence). The sequenced CDR3 bases are TGCAGTGCTAGACAAGTTCAGGGGCCCTACGAG. Its translation is CSARQVQGPYE. The whole CDR3 sequence is CSARQVQGPYEQYF.

Of note for this clone: The read is 3 residues too short to cover the CDR3 end, so that end is filled in from the germline J gene. The rearrangement uses TRBV30 and TRBJ1-2, with D unclear. CDR1 is GTSNPN, CDR2 SVGIG, per germline (reference sequence). The CDR3 is 13 amino acids. V was clipped by 0 bases and J by 5 bases, with 10 bases between them. CDR3: CAWSVGQDYGYTF. The DNA read from the CDR3 is TGTGCCTGGAGTGTTGGGCAGGATTATGGC.

Many counts were recorded for this clone. The sequenced part of the CDR3 DNA is TGTGCCAGTAGTACTCCGACAGTGGCTGAA. Amino acid sequence: CASSTPTVAE. The full-length CDR3 reads as CASSTPTVAEAFF. The chain joins TRBV19 to TRBJ1-1; the D gene is possibly TRBD1 (5 bases). The CDR3 end is not reached by the read, which stops 3 residues before it; the germline J gene fills it in. This CDR3 is built from 13 residues. The V end lost 4 bases, the J end lost 6 bases, and 12 bases lay between the germline ends. CDR1 is LNHDA and CDR2 is SQIVND in the germline V gene (reference sequence).

On this clone: The read gets to within 3 residues of the CDR3 end, and the germline J gene fills in the rest. The chain is built from TRBV5-1 and TRBJ2-3; a weak D match, TRBD2 (6 bases). The CDR3 spans 20 residues. The V end lost 2 bases, the J end lost 1 base, and 26 bases lay between the germline ends. Germline-derived CDR1 and CDR2 are SGHRS and YFSETQ. The CDR3 is CASSFGLSGSGATRTDTQYF. The CDR3 DNA, read in part, is TGCGCCAGCAGCTTCGGCCTTAGCGGTAGCGGAGCTACTCGCACAGATACG.

This clone was seen a handful of times. The read gets to within 3 residues of the CDR3 end, and the germline J gene fills in the rest. The V call is TRBV19, the J call TRBJ1-2; tentative D call: TRBD1 (6 bases). Germline CDR1 reads LNHDA; CDR2 reads SQIVND (reference sequence). V was shortened by 4 bases and J by 4 bases, with 13 bases between the two germline ends. This CDR3 spans 14 amino acids. The CDR3 bases that were read are TGTGCCAGTAGTACCTACAGGGCCTCCTATGGC. The encoded protein is CASSTYRASYG. From start to end, the CDR3 is CASSTYRASYGYTF.